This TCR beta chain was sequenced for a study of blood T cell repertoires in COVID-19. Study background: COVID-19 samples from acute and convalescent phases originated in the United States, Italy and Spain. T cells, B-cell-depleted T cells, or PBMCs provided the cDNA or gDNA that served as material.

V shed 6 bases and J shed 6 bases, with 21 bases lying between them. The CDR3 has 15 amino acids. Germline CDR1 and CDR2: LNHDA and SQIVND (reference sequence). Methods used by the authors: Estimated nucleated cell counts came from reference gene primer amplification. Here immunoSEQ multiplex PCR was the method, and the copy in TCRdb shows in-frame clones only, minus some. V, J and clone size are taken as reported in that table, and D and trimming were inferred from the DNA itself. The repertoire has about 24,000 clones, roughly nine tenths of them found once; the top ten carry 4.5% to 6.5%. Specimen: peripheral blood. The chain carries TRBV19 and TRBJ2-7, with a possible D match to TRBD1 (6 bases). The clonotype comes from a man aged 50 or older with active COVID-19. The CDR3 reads CASRRQAWGRVEQYF. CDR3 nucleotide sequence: TGTGCCAGTAGGAGACAGGCATGGGGTAGGGTCGAGCAGTACTTC.